Each of the 16 T cell receptor beta chains below was sequenced from the same sample in a study of blood T cell repertoires in COVID-19. The assay was immunoSEQ multiplex PCR, and TCRdb's table has in-frame clones only and misses some. The table shows approximately 50,000 clones, with roughly 82% occurring only once. The sample comprised peripheral blood. The receptors derive from a woman of 80 years or more with acute or convalescent COVID-19.

The V call is TRBV12-3 or TRBV12-4, the J call TRBJ1-2; D not resolved. V lost 7 bases and J 4 bases, leaving 10 bases between the germline ends. The CDR3 has 12 residues. CDR3 loop: CASMRNLYGYTF. CDR3 DNA sequence: TGTGCCAGCATGAGGAACCTCTATGGCTACACCTTC.

V gene TRBV27 combines with J gene TRBJ1-5, with 8 bases identical to TRBD1. Trimming took 6 bases from V and 7 from J; bases not matched to a gene: 8. Germline V gives CDR1 MNHEY, CDR2 SMNVEV (reference sequence). The CDR3 length is 14 residues. The CDR3 region is CASSRGQGEQPQHF. The CDR3 bases are TGTGCCAGCAGCAGAGGACAGGGAGAACAGCCCCAGCATTTT.

The CDR3 DNA reads TGCGCCAGCAGCAGCCCACTCACAGGGGGCATATCCTACAATGAGCAGTTCTTC. This codes for CASSSPLTGGISYNEQFF. The chain couples TRBV5-1 to TRBJ2-1; 9 positions match TRBD1. Per the germline V gene, CDR1 is SGHRS and CDR2 is YFSETQ. The V segment lost 4 bases and the J segment 1 base; nucleotides outside the gene matches: 12. The CDR3 has 18 residues.

This clone came up once. CDR3 sequence reads: CASSFRTENSPLHF. The CDR3 coding sequence is TGTGCCAGCAGTTTCAGGACAGAGAATTCACCCCTCCACTTT. The J gene is TRBJ1-6, the V gene TRBV27; D perhaps matches TRBD1 (6 bases). Germline assignment: CDR1 MNHEY and CDR2 SMNVEV (reference sequence). This CDR3 is 14 amino acids long. Trimming removed 3 bases at V and 7 bases at J, with 10 bases between.

This chain joins TRBV7-6 and TRBJ2-5; TRBD2 is a possible D gene (6 bases). V gave up 5 bases and J gave up 2 bases, with 15 bases separating them. The length of the CDR3 is 15 residues. CDR1 and CDR2 from the germline V gene are SGHVS and FNYEAQ. The CDR3, as DNA: TGTGCCAGCAGCCCCAGCCGGGGGTTACAAGAGACCCAGTACTTC. Its translation is CASSPSRGLQETQYF.

This chain connects TRBV2 to TRBJ1-4, with 7 bases aligning to TRBD1. V gave up 6 bases and J gave up 7 bases; unmatched junction bases: 8. This CDR3 has 14 amino acids. Germline V gene data show CDR1 as SNHLY and CDR2 as FYNNEI. CDR3 bases: TGTGCCAGCAGCGAGACAGGGTTCATTGAAAAACTGTTTTTT. Amino acids: CASSETGFIEKLFF.

J is TRBJ2-1 and V is TRBV3-1 (or the pseudogene TRBV3-2), with TRBD1 identical over 7 bases. V was pared by 5 bases and J by 2 bases, with 9 bases of the junction left unmatched. The CDR3 spans 16 residues. CDR1 is LGHDT, CDR2 YNNKEL, per germline (reference sequence). CDR3 sequence reads: CASSFLTGTAYNEQFF. The CDR3 DNA reads TGTGCCAGCAGCTTTCTGACCGGGACAGCCTACAATGAGCAGTTCTTC.

This clone occurred a few times. The chain employs TRBV27 and TRBJ1-6; 7 bases align to TRBD1. The ends lost 7 bases at V and 6 bases at J; junction bases unmatched: 6. Germline V CDR1 and CDR2: MNHEY, SMNVEV (reference sequence). The CDR3 spans 14 residues. This chain's CDR3 is CASNRQGPNSPLHF. DNA of the CDR3: TGTGCCAGCAACAGACAGGGCCCTAATTCACCCCTCCACTTT.

The V call is TRBV4-2, the J call TRBJ2-4; possible D gene TRBD2, 6 bases. The CDR3 has 15 amino acids. V shed 4 bases and J shed 7 bases, with 17 bases lying between them. The germline V gene encodes CDR1 LGHNA and CDR2 YNFKEQ. CDR3 sequence (DNA): TGTGCCAGCAGCCCGGGGGAGGCCCTAGGGAACATTCAGTACTTC. Amino acids: CASSPGEALGNIQYF.

The V and J genes are TRBV6-1 and TRBJ1-6; D remains ambiguous. Trimming took off 1 base at V and 13 bases at J, with 5 bases between the two ends. The CDR3 length is 11 residues. Germline values: CDR1 MNHNS, CDR2 SASEGT. The CDR3: CASSEDRPLHF. The CDR3 coding sequence is TGTGCCAGCAGTGAAGATCGGCCCCTCCACTTT.

The CDR3 nucleotides are TGCAGTGCTAGTGCTAGCGGGAGTTTTGTCAATGAGCAGTTCTTC. Protein sequence: CSASASGSFVNEQFF. The chain carries TRBV20-1 and TRBJ2-1; 10 positions agree with TRBD2. This CDR3 has 15 amino acids. J gave up 6 bases and V 3 bases, and 8 bases lay outside the gene matches. Germline V gives CDR1 DFQATT, CDR2 SNEGSKA (reference sequence).

The V gene is TRBV6-1, the J gene TRBJ2-5; D uncertain. Germline loops: CDR1 MNHNS, CDR2 SASEGT. The CDR3 has 13 residues. V lost 1 base and J 4 bases, leaving 7 bases between the germline ends. CDR3 amino acids: CASSEGAIETQYF. Written as DNA, the CDR3 is TGTGCCAGCAGTGAAGGGGCAATAGAGACCCAGTACTTC.

The chain recombines TRBV5-4 with TRBJ1-3; a weak D match, TRBD1 (5 bases). Trimming stripped 0 bases from V and 4 bases from J, with 17 bases between. Germline lookup yields CDR1 SGHNT and CDR2 YYREEE (reference sequence). The CDR3 has 17 residues. CDR3 sequence reads: CASSLGSGLFQGNTIYF. CDR3 DNA: TGTGCCAGCAGCTTGGGGTCGGGACTCTTTCAGGGAAACACCATATATTTT.

The chain couples TRBV6-1 to TRBJ1-3; 7 nucleotides line up with TRBD1. This CDR3 has 20 amino acids. In germline, CDR1 is MNHNS, CDR2 SASEGT. The V segment lost 2 bases and the J segment 0 bases; nucleotides outside the gene matches: 16. CDR3 sequence reads: CASSEIGDRGAIFSGNTIYF. The CDR3 nucleotides read TGTGCCAGCAGTGAAATAGGGGACAGAGGCGCCATCTTCTCTGGAAACACCATATATTTT.

The chain links TRBV6-5 to TRBJ1-6; possibly TRBD1 for D (6 bases). Trimming shortened V by 7 bases and J by 6 bases, and 16 bases separated the two germline ends. Germline CDR1 reads MNHEY; CDR2 reads SVGAGI. The CDR3 is made up of 15 amino acids. Here the CDR3 reads CASTTAGEGNSPLHF. The DNA of the CDR3 is TGTGCCAGCACCACCGCAGGGGAAGGTAATTCACCCCTCCACTTT.

The chain employs TRBV21-1 and TRBJ2-1; TRBD1, the table's D call, lacks a check against the DNA. TRBV21-1 is a pseudogene locus. The CDR3 covers 12 residues. The CDR3 protein is CASSPQGPEQFF. The CDR3 nucleotides are TGTGCCAGCAGCCCACAGGGACCTGAGCAGTTCTTC.